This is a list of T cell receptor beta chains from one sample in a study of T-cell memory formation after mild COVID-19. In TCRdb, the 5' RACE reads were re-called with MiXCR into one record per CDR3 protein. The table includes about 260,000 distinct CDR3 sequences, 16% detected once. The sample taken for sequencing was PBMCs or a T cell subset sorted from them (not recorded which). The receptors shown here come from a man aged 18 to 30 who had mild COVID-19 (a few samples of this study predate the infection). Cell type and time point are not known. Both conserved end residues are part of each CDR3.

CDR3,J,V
CASSLPPSGGPNEQFF,TRBJ2-1,TRBV5-4
CASSQEGMDYNEQFF,TRBJ2-1,TRBV4-1
CASSPLTGTANYGYTF,TRBJ1-2,TRBV3-1
CASSEGPGRHGYTF,TRBJ1-2,TRBV6-1
CASREGSSADTQYF,TRBJ2-3,TRBV7-2
CASSLGTERQYF,TRBJ2-3,TRBV11-2
CASSQDGNIQYF,TRBJ2-4,TRBV4-2
CASSWTSGGTEETQYF,TRBJ2-5,TRBV5-1
CASSLEGSGTGELFF,TRBJ2-2,TRBV7-8
CASNLGEPQFF,TRBJ2-1,TRBV27
CASSPGWDIQYF,TRBJ2-4,TRBV19
CASSPQGGGYGYTF,TRBJ1-2,TRBV7-2
CASTKRGEAFF,TRBJ1-1,TRBV12-3/TRBV12-4
CASSYTSGGATEQFF,TRBJ2-1,TRBV6-5
CASSPDRRQETQYF,TRBJ2-5,TRBV12-3/TRBV12-4
CASTNLAGVEDTQYF,TRBJ2-3,TRBV7-2
CASSFASSYEQYF,TRBJ2-7,TRBV5-1
CSARVGGETQYF,TRBJ2-5,TRBV20-1
CASSQQKAGGPGETQYF,TRBJ2-5,TRBV4-3
CASSYSRQGPESIHQPQHF,TRBJ1-5,TRBV6-2/TRBV6-3
CAISEGQGNGYTF,TRBJ1-2,TRBV10-3
CATSTPSGLANIQYF,TRBJ2-4,TRBV15
CASSFREDTQYF,TRBJ2-3,TRBV12-3/TRBV12-4
CASSYELAQETQYF,TRBJ2-5,TRBV6-5
CASSSRGQLAKNIQYF,TRBJ2-4,TRBV7-8
CASSLGLGHEKLFF,TRBJ1-4,TRBV5-5
CASSLGQEGYGYTF,TRBJ1-2,TRBV12-3/TRBV12-4
CASSLGGAPRDYGYTF,TRBJ1-2,TRBV28
CASSLAGATRGSQYF,TRBJ2-5,TRBV7-2
CASSSPGPFEAFF,TRBJ1-1,TRBV7-2
CATSDWRTEELFF,TRBJ2-2,TRBV24-1
CASSIKSRDFPYEQYF,TRBJ2-7,TRBV6-4
CASSPSGGVYNEQFF,TRBJ2-1,TRBV7-9
CASSLVPKNTEAFF,TRBJ1-1,TRBV7-2
CASSQIGRPQHF,TRBJ1-5,TRBV4-1
CASSFDRGGSKETQYF,TRBJ2-5,TRBV12-3/TRBV12-4